This TCR beta chain was sequenced during a study of post-analysis software for immune sequencing data. V was pared by 6 bases and J by 2 bases, with 7 bases of the junction left unmatched. CDR3 size: 15 residues. CDR1 is SQVTM, CDR2 ANQGSEA, per germline. This clonotype was detected a few times. No antigen is known for it. Researchers reported that TCR beta cDNA libraries carried unique molecular identifiers. One entry per CDR3 protein, called by TCRdb with MiXCR from the PCR reads. This sample has roughly 160,000 distinct CDR3 sequences, with 35% to 40% found just once. Broader study findings: The F measure placed samples prepared in the same batch into strongly shared clusters.

The receptor was isolated from a girl aged 10 to 17 with multiple sclerosis. V and J are TRBV29-1 and TRBJ2-7; TRBD2 matches 13 bases. The specimen was blood, collected after autologous hematopoietic stem cell transplantation. CDR3: CSVRTSGSRTYEQYF. In DNA form, the CDR3 reads TGCAGCGTAAGGACTAGCGGGAGTAGAACCTACGAGCAGTACTTC.